Shown below are 26 T cell receptor beta chains from a single sample sequenced in a study of PD-1 blockade in classical Hodgkin lymphoma. There was relapse after autologous stem cell transplantation in every patient, and there was variation in brentuximab vedotin exposure. Only in-frame clones appear in the TCRdb table, and some are missing; sequencing was by immunoSEQ multiplex PCR. The repertoire holds nearly 60,000 clones, with approximately 90% as singletons. The specimen was peripheral blood mononuclear cells (PBMCs), collected before the second cycle of nivolumab. The receptors shown here come from a human donor with classical Hodgkin lymphoma.

The genes are TRBV9 and TRBJ2-6, with TRBD1 identical over 7 bases. The CDR3 consists of 19 residues. Trimming took 4 bases from V and 0 from J; bases not matched to a gene: 13. Looked up from germline, CDR1 is SGDLS and CDR2 is YYNGEE. The CDR3 region is CASSHTDRALASGANVLTF. The CDR3 nucleotides read TGTGCCAGCAGCCATACAGACAGGGCCCTGGCCTCTGGGGCCAACGTCCTGACTTTC.

The chain is built from TRBV15 and TRBJ2-2; D is undetermined. The CDR3 is 16 residues long. Between the trimmed V and J ends, which lost 1 base and 5 bases, there was a span of 14 bases. The germline V gene encodes CDR1 LNHNV and CDR2 YYDKDF (reference sequence). The CDR3 loop reads CATSRGQSIGTGELFF. The DNA for the CDR3 is TGTGCCACCAGCAGAGGACAATCGATTGGAACCGGGGAGCTGTTTTTT.

V usage is TRBV6-1 and J usage is TRBJ2-7; D ambiguous. This CDR3 has 15 amino acids. The V end lost 9 bases, the J end lost 9 bases, and 27 bases lay between the germline ends. Germline values: CDR1 MNHNS, CDR2 SASEGT. Here the CDR3 reads CASLDIGRLPLGQYF. CDR3 coding DNA: TGTGCCAGTCTAGACATCGGACGTCTCCCACTCGGGCAGTACTTC.

This chain joins TRBV27 and TRBJ1-5; 11 nucleotides align to TRBD1. The CDR3 loop spans 16 amino acids. J gave up 3 bases and V 6 bases, and 7 bases lay outside the gene matches. CDR1 is MNHEY, CDR2 SMNVEV, per germline (reference sequence). The CDR3 here is CASRSRGQGDNQPQHF. The CDR3 region has the DNA TGTGCCAGCAGATCCCGGGGACAGGGGGACAATCAGCCCCAGCATTTT.

The chain combines TRBV14 with TRBJ2-2, with 8 nucleotides matching TRBD2. J gave up 0 bases and V 3 bases, and 6 bases lay outside the gene matches. This CDR3 region has 17 residues. Germline V gene lookup returns CDR1 SGHDN and CDR2 FVKESK. CDR3 coding DNA: TGTGCCAGCAGCCAGTGGTCGGGGGGGACGAACACCGGGGAGCTGTTTTTT. This encodes CASSQWSGGTNTGELFF.

This clone was recorded once. The chain uses TRBV28 and TRBJ2-2, with 10 bases aligning to TRBD1. CDR3 size: 15 residues. V dropped 6 bases and J dropped 3; count of bases not matched to a gene: 4. CDR1 and CDR2 (germline): MDHEN, SYDVKM. The CDR3 region is CASRTGQGDTGELFF. CDR3 DNA sequence: TGTGCCAGCAGGACCGGACAGGGGGACACCGGGGAGCTGTTTTTT.

The chain joins TRBV14 to TRBJ2-7, with D possibly being TRBD1 (6 bases). Per germline, CDR1 SGHDN and CDR2 FVKESK. The CDR3 runs to 12 residues. V shed 6 bases and J shed 3 bases, with 9 bases lying between them. The chain's CDR3 is CASRGDNYEQYF. DNA for the CDR3: TGTGCCAGCAGAGGGGACAACTACGAGCAGTACTTC.

The chain uses TRBV6-5 and TRBJ2-5; D not certain. The length of the CDR3 is 13 residues. V was pared by 5 bases and J by 5 bases, with 12 bases between. Germline V lookup: CDR1 MNHEY, CDR2 SVGAGI. This chain's CDR3 is CASSPPARETQYF. CDR3 bases: TGTGCCAGCAGTCCGCCGGCCCGGGAGACCCAGTACTTC.

The V call is TRBV28, the J call TRBJ2-5; TRBD2 aligns across 7 bases. The germline gives CDR1 MDHEN, CDR2 SYDVKM. The CDR3 covers 14 residues. The V segment lost 5 bases and the J segment 4 bases; nucleotides outside the gene matches: 7. The CDR3 DNA reads as TGTGCCAGCAGTCTCGGGCCGGGGGGAGAGACCCAGTACTTC. Its translation: CASSLGPGGETQYF.

This chain links TRBV5-1 with TRBJ2-3; 11 bases are a match to TRBD1. CDR3 length: 16 residues. Germline CDR1 and CDR2: SGHRS and YFSETQ. V trimming: 1 base; J trimming: 6 bases; junction bases outside the gene matches: 7. CDR3 amino acids: CASSLMGTGGRDTQYF. Written as DNA, the CDR3 is TGCGCCAGCAGCTTGATGGGGACAGGGGGTAGGGATACGCAGTATTTT.

This CDR3 is CASSQAPGLAGDEQYF. DNA of the CDR3: TGCGCCAGCAGCCAAGCCCCGGGACTAGCGGGTGATGAGCAGTACTTC. The chain is built from TRBV4-3 and TRBJ2-7; 12 nucleotides agree with TRBD2. CDR1 is LGHNA, CDR2 YSLEER, per germline. Trimming at V came to 1 base and at J to 7 bases, leaving 8 bases not matched to a gene. This CDR3 is 16 amino acids long.

The gene calls are TRBV5-1 and TRBJ2-7; 8 positions match TRBD2. The CDR3 length is 15 residues. V lost 2 bases, J lost 1 base, and 5 bases stayed unmatched. Germline-derived CDR1 and CDR2 are SGHRS and YFSETQ. The CDR3, as DNA: TGCGCCAGCAGCTTCGGGGGGGACCTTTCCTACGAGCAGTACTTC. It specifies CASSFGGDLSYEQYF.

The chain carries TRBV27 and TRBJ2-4; D gene ambiguous. Germline V lookup: CDR1 MNHEY, CDR2 SMNVEV (reference sequence). CDR3 size: 11 residues. V was shortened by 7 bases and J by 8 bases, with 9 bases between the two germline ends. The DNA for the CDR3 is TGTGCCAGCATGGAAGGAGACATTCAGTACTTC. It codes for CASMEGDIQYF.

J is TRBJ2-3 and V is TRBV4-1; TRBD2 agrees at 8 bases. V dropped 1 base and J dropped 3; count of bases not matched to a gene: 9. Per the germline V gene, CDR1 is MGHRA and CDR2 is YSYEKL. The length of the CDR3 is 17 residues. The CDR3 is CASSQGNRVAGTDTQYF. In nucleotides, the CDR3 is TGCGCCAGCAGCCAAGGCAATAGGGTAGCGGGAACAGATACGCAGTATTTT.

V gene TRBV10-3 combines with J gene TRBJ2-1; 10 bases line up with TRBD2. The CDR3 length is 14 residues. The germline gives CDR1 ENHRY, CDR2 SYGVKD. V dropped 6 bases and J dropped 7; count of bases not matched to a gene: 6. The CDR3 nucleotides are TGTGCCATCAGCACCGGGACTAGCGCGAATGAGCAGTTCTTC. Its protein is CAISTGTSANEQFF.

This chain links TRBV5-1 with TRBJ2-4; D remains ambiguous. The germline V gene encodes CDR1 SGHRS and CDR2 YFSETQ. The CDR3 spans 18 residues. Trimming removed 0 bases at V and 1 base at J, with 17 bases between. Written as DNA, the CDR3 is TGCGCCAGCAGCTTGGCCCTAGATGGAGTCCTGGCCAAAAACATTCAGTACTTC. Encoded protein: CASSLALDGVLAKNIQYF.

The rearrangement uses TRBV4-2 and TRBJ2-7, with 8 bases identical to TRBD2. V was pared by 0 bases and J by 0 bases, with 4 bases of the junction left unmatched. Looked up from germline, CDR1 is LGHNA and CDR2 is YNFKEQ. This CDR3 is built from 16 residues. CDR3 sequence reads: CASSQDSGGPSYEQYF. CDR3 nucleotide sequence: TGTGCCAGCAGCCAAGACAGCGGGGGCCCCTCCTACGAGCAGTACTTC.

The chain joins TRBV28 to TRBJ2-7; D is unclear. The CDR3 is 13 amino acids. Germline values: CDR1 MDHEN, CDR2 SYDVKM. V was clipped by 3 bases and J by 4 bases, with 10 bases between them. As DNA, the CDR3 is TGTGCCAGCAGTTTGAACAGTGGGTACGAGCAGTACTTC. This gives the protein CASSLNSGYEQYF.

The chain uses TRBV9 and TRBJ2-2, with D possibly matching TRBD2 (6 bases). Trimming removed 4 bases at V and 4 bases at J, with 14 bases between. CDR1 is SGDLS and CDR2 is YYNGEE in the germline V gene. The CDR3 contains 15 residues. CDR3 sequence reads: CASSPLGGSTGELFF. The CDR3 region has the DNA TGTGCCAGCAGCCCCCTCGGGGGATCCACCGGGGAGCTGTTTTTT.

This rearrangement joins TRBV13 to TRBJ2-6; possible D gene TRBD1, 5 bases. CDR1 PRHDT and CDR2 FYEKMQ come from the germline V gene (reference sequence). Deletions cut 2 bases from V and 11 bases from J, with 13 bases between. CDR3 length equals 14 residues. CDR3 sequence (DNA): TGTGCCAGCAGCTTATCCCGTGGCAGGGACGTCCTGACTTTC. Translating gives CASSLSRGRDVLTF. The full variable domain, rest sourced from reference TRBV13 and TRBJ2-6, is AAGVIQSPRHLIKEKRETATLKCYPIPRHDTVYWYQQGPGQDPQFLISFYEKMQSDKGSIPDRFSAQQFSDYHSELNMSSLELGDSALYFCASSLSRGRDVLTFGAGSRLTVL.

This chain connects TRBV27 to TRBJ1-5, with TRBD1 as a possible D gene (5 bases). Trimming left V 2 bases short and J 0 bases short, with 20 bases between. Germline-derived CDR1 and CDR2 are MNHEY and SMNVEV (reference sequence). CDR3 length: 19 amino acids. The CDR3 protein is CASSLTHPFGTGSNQPQHF. The CDR3 coding sequence is TGTGCCAGCAGTTTAACCCACCCCTTCGGGACGGGTAGCAATCAGCCCCAGCATTTT.

The chain carries TRBV29-1 and TRBJ2-7; the D call may be TRBD1 or TRBD2 (5 bases each). The CDR3 length is 13 residues. CDR1 is SQVTM and CDR2 is ANQGSEA in the germline V gene. V was cut by 0 bases and J by 3 bases, with 9 bases left in between. CDR3 DNA sequence: TGCAGCGTTGAAGACGGGACCTACTACGAGCAGTACTTC. Translation gives CSVEDGTYYEQYF.

V is TRBV5-1 and J is TRBJ2-6; D unresolved. This CDR3 contains 16 residues. V was shortened by 0 bases and J by 4 bases, with 11 bases between the two germline ends. The germline CDR1 and CDR2 sequences are SGHRS and YFSETQ. This CDR3 reads CASSLGPSTGANVLTF. CDR3 coding DNA: TGCGCCAGCAGCTTGGGCCCGTCTACCGGGGCCAACGTCCTGACTTTC.

This chain uses TRBV5-1 with TRBJ2-3, with 9 bases identical to TRBD2. V dropped 2 bases and J dropped 7; count of bases not matched to a gene: 8. The CDR3 is 15 amino acids. Germline loops: CDR1 SGHRS, CDR2 YFSETQ. CDR3 sequence: CASSFFAGGPHTQYF. CDR3 DNA: TGCGCCAGCAGCTTTTTTGCGGGGGGGCCCCATACGCAGTATTTT. Full variable domain (rest looked up from reference TRBV5-1 and TRBJ2-3): KAGVTQTPRYLIKTRGQQVTLSCSPISGHRSVSWYQQTPGQGLQFLFEYFSETQRNKGNFPGRFSGRQFSNSRSEMNVSTLELGDSALYLCASSFFAGGPHTQYFGPGTRLTVL.

The chain is built from TRBV4-3 and TRBJ2-1; perhaps TRBD1 as D (5 bases). CDR1 is LGHNA, CDR2 YSLEER, per germline. The ends were cut back, 6 bases at V and 4 bases at J, with 19 bases in the middle. The CDR3 is 16 amino acids. The CDR3 region has the DNA TGCGCCAGCAGTCTAGGGGAAGGTCCCCGTTACAATGAGCAGTTCTTC. Translating it yields CASSLGEGPRYNEQFF.

The genes are TRBV29-1 and TRBJ2-5, with TRBD1 as a possible D gene (7 bases). V lost 0 bases to trimming and J lost 5 bases, with 16 bases between them. This CDR3 is built from 15 residues. Germline loops: CDR1 SQVTM, CDR2 ANQGSEA. CDR3 sequence (DNA): TGCAGCGTTGAAGATCAGGAGGGGGCGAGGGAGACCCAGTACTTC. Its protein product is CSVEDQEGARETQYF.